The 3 T cell receptor beta chains listed next were all sequenced from one sample in a study of shared clonotypes between healthy human individuals (dated by TCRdb to about 2020). The method was the immunoSEQ multiplex PCR assay. The immuneACCESS repertoire file appears here via TCRdb, limited to in-frame rearrangements. These files lack a portion of the clones; in checked studies, under half of the deficit traces to unresolved V genes, and the cause of the others is not known. The sample has about 2.4 million clones on record, approximately 92% of them singletons. 0.13% to 0.15% of the sample belongs to the ten largest clones. The source material was naive CD4+ T cells sorted from blood. According to the study, the label for this sample's cell subset or site signals: CD45RA+ positively selected. Every receptor here comes from a man between 18 and 29 years old in good health.

CDR3 coding DNA: TGTGCCAGCAGTATATACTTCGAGCAGTACTTC. Translated, it gives CASSIYFEQYF. The V gene is TRBV2, the J gene TRBJ2-7; D is unresolved. This CDR3 contains 11 residues. From germline, CDR1 is SNHLY and CDR2 FYNNEI. V was clipped by 5 bases and J by 6 bases, with 8 bases between them.

V gene TRBV7-9 combines with J gene TRBJ2-1; 10 positions agree with TRBD1. After removal of 5 bases from V and 12 bases from J, the junction contained 19 bases not matched to a gene. Germline-derived CDR1 and CDR2 are SEHNR and FQNEAQ (reference sequence). The length of the CDR3 is 17 residues. The CDR3 reads CASSRQTGTGVLGGQFF. The CDR3 DNA reads as TGTGCCAGCAGCCGCCAGACCGGGACAGGGGTCTTGGGGGGGCAGTTCTTC.

V usage is TRBV2 and J usage is TRBJ2-7; tentative D call: TRBD2 (5 bases). The germline V gene has CDR1 SNHLY and CDR2 FYNNEI. This CDR3 spans 14 amino acids. The V gene lost 2 bases and the J gene lost 0 bases, with 8 bases spanning the gap. The CDR3 DNA is TGTGCCAGCAGTGAAACGGGGTACTCCTACGAGCAGTACTTC. Translating it yields CASSETGYSYEQYF.